Sequencing of this T cell receptor (beta chain) was carried out in a study of blood T cell repertoires in COVID-19. Clones were sequenced by immunoSEQ multiplex PCR, and TCRdb holds only the in-frame ones, with some missing. This table holds around 190,000 clones, 75% to 85% found once. Germline CDR1 SGHTA, CDR2 FQGNSA. This CDR3 region has 14 residues. V was pared by 8 bases and J by 8 bases, with 9 bases of the junction left unmatched. The receptor was derived from a woman aged 40 to 55 with COVID-19, enrolled during active disease. Material: peripheral blood. The genes are TRBV7-2 and TRBJ1-6; 7 bases line up with TRBD1. DNA of the CDR3: TGTGCCAGCTCCAGGCGGGACAGACATTCACCCCTCCACTTT. Residues: CASSRRDRHSPLHF.